This T cell receptor beta chain was obtained from a study of response to subunit inactivated influenza vaccine. Each CDR3 protein is one row after TCRdb ran MiXCR on the RT-PCR reads. The sample records about 540,000 distinct CDR3 sequences, around 21% being singletons. V was cut by 2 bases and J by 7 bases, with 17 bases left in between. The CDR3 covers 15 residues. The germline V gene encodes CDR1 LGHNA and CDR2 YNFKEQ. The same data also went into a second study, on T cells expressing NK-cell markers. That work contributes: TCR beta libraries carry UMIs added by 5'RACE template switching. Seven of the eight sequenced donors were classified as HCMV-seropositive, and one was classified as seronegative. NKG2C+ dominant clonotypes from 5 to 7 donors made up roughly 1.0-8% of CD8+ T cells. Among a few donors, these clonotypes also ranked first in the CD3+CD56-NKG2C+ fraction. HCMV specificity was not established for the expanded NKG2C+ T cell clones.

This chain links TRBV4-2 with TRBJ1-2, with D unclear. Material: CD4+ T cells sorted from PBMCs, obtained less than 13 days after vaccination. This receptor was taken from a man aged 50-60 years who received an inactivated influenza vaccine. CDR3 coding DNA: TGTGCCAGCAGCCAAAAGGACGGCCGGGTGCCTGGCTACACCTTC. It is translated as CASSQKDGRVPGYTF.